The present T cell receptor beta chain was sequenced within a study of blood T cell repertoires in COVID-19. The wider study: Samples of COVID-19 (acute and convalescent) were obtained from the United States, Italy and Spain.

With 0 bases clipped from V and 0 bases from J, the junction kept 10 bases outside the gene matches. The CDR3 sequence is 20 residues long. The germline CDR1 and CDR2 sequences are SGHTA and FQGNSA. The repertoire was sequenced with immunoSEQ multiplex PCR; TCRdb's copy has only in-frame clones and lacks some. The table shows more than 140,000 clones, with 80% to 90% occurring only once. The chain joins TRBV7-2 to TRBJ2-1, with TRBD2 identical over 11 bases. The sequenced sample was peripheral blood. The TCR comes from a woman aged 55-69 years with acute or convalescent COVID-19. The CDR3 DNA follows: TGTGCCAGCAGCTTAGCCCGGCTAGCGGGGGGCTTGAGCTCCTACAATGAGCAGTTCTTC. Protein: CASSLARLAGGLSSYNEQFF.